This entry concerns a single T cell receptor (beta chain). Its antigen is not identified. The CDR3 sequence is 13 residues long. Between the trimmed V and J ends, which lost 10 bases and 0 bases, there was a span of 12 bases. The immunoSEQ assay was version 4, run in survey mode. Each sample used up to about 1 ug genomic DNA diluted to approximately 9 ng/uL. Only in-frame clones appear in the TCRdb table, and some are missing; sequencing was by immunoSEQ multiplex PCR. The profile shows about 36,000 clones, about 84% of them singletons. An overlapping HIV-1 Gag peptide pool stimulated these cells at about 0.9 ug/peptide/mL. CD40L/CD69 double-negative CD45RO-high memory CD4+ T cells were collected. Donors were HIV-1-infected adults who began suppressive ART during chronic infection. These data are taken from a study of persistence of HIV-infected CD4 T cells. Whole-study results and caveats: Degenerate expanded CDR3beta sequences were enriched among CMV- and Gag-responding cells. Proviral oligoclonality tracked with TCR oligoclonality within the same sorted cells.

The material was cultured CD4+ T cells from PBMCs, obtained from a patient who received antiretroviral therapy. V gene TRBV12-3 or TRBV12-4 combines with J gene TRBJ1-1; no definite D call. The sequence was collected from an adult with HIV. The donor label of this sample is uncertain. As DNA, the CDR3 is TGTGCCATTTCACAGACCATGAACACTGAAGCTTTCTTT. Its translation is CAISQTMNTEAFF.